Each of the 3 T cell receptor beta chains below was sequenced from the same sample in a study of T cells of healthy individuals (dated by TCRdb to 2016 to 2019). Library preparation was by 5' RACE. Sequenced using an Illumina MiSeq. TCRdb applied fastp at Q25 and MiXCR to the public reads, then kept only in-frame beta chains. All rows with the same CDR3 protein become a single entry with the most common DNA and genes. In this sample the table shows about 82,000 distinct CDR3 sequences, about 5% of which occur a single time. The ten largest clones capture roughly 7.5% of the sample. These receptors came from a female donor in good health.

The J gene is TRBJ1-1, the V gene TRBV7-2; TRBD1 matches at 7 bases. The CDR3 has 13 residues. Germline V gene sequence: CDR1 SGHTA, CDR2 FQGNSA. Trimming cost V 8 bases and J 2 bases; bases outside gene matches: 5. DNA of the CDR3: TGTGCCAGCCAGACAGGGTTTAACACTGAAGCTTTCTTT. Residues: CASQTGFNTEAFF.

This clonotype has a handful of counts. This sequence joins TRBV6-5 and TRBJ1-1; 8 bases fit TRBD1. This CDR3 has 15 amino acids. Trimming took 4 bases from V and 4 from J; bases not matched to a gene: 8. CDR1 and CDR2 from the germline V gene are MNHEY and SVGAGI. The CDR3 is CASSFQGAGGTEAFF. As DNA, the CDR3 is TGTGCCAGCAGTTTCCAGGGGGCGGGGGGCACTGAAGCTTTCTTT.

This clonotype was counted between two and nine times. V and J are TRBV5-4 and TRBJ2-7; 7 bases are shared with TRBD2. V shed 0 bases, J shed 5 bases, and the junction held 11 bases outside the gene matches. The germline V gene encodes CDR1 SGHNT and CDR2 YYREEE (reference sequence). This CDR3 contains 16 residues. CDR3 protein: CASSLVAGALTHEQYF. In DNA form, the CDR3 reads TGTGCCAGCAGCTTGGTGGCGGGAGCGTTAACCCACGAGCAGTACTTC.